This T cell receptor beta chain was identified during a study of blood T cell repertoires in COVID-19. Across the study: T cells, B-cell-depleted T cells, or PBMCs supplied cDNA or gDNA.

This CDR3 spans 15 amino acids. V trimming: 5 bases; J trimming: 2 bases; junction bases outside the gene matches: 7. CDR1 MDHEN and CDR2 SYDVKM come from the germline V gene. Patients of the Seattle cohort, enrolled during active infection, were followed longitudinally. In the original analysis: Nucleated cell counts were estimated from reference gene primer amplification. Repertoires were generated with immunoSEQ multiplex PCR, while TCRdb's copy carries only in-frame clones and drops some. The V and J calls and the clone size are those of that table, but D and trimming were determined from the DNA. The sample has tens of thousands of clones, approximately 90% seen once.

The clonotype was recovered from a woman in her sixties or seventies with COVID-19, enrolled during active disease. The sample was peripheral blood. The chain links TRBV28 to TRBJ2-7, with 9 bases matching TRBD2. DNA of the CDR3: TGTGCCAGCAGTATGGCGGGAGGGACCCCCTACGAGCAGTACTTC. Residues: CASSMAGGTPYEQYF.